The source of this T cell receptor (beta chain) is a study of follicular helper T cells after annual influenza vaccination. Notes on the study in general: Most later recoveries of Day 7 ICOS+CD38+ clones were ICOS-CD38- cTfh. ICOS+CD38+ cTfh clonality change tracked circulating plasmablast frequency change.

The germline CDR1 and CDR2 sequences are SGDLS and YYNGEE. The CDR3 consists of 15 residues. V shed 4 bases, J shed 2 bases, and the junction held 7 bases outside the gene matches. With regard to this clone: Its antigen is unknown.

Time point in this sample: 2014-2015 season, pre-vaccination. Profiled with immunoSEQ multiplex PCR; TCRdb holds only in-frame clones, not every one. The table records some 30,000 clones, approximately 80% of them present only once. The chain employs TRBV9 and TRBJ2-5, with TRBD2 matching 8 bases. The source material was CXCR5+ CD38- circulating T follicular helper cells from blood, sampled on the day of influenza vaccination. Stated subset: circulating Tfh, non-naive CD4+CXCR5+PD-1+ (ICOS+CD38+ or ICOS-CD38-). The TCR was taken from an adult who received the influenza vaccine. The CDR3 region is CASSRGGQGQETQYF. Here the CDR3 DNA reads TGTGCCAGCAGCCGGGGGGGGCAAGGTCAAGAGACCCAGTACTTC. Full variable domain (outside the CDR3, taken from reference TRBV9 and TRBJ2-5): DSGVTQTPKHLITATGQRVTLRCSPRSGDLSVYWYQQSLDQGLQFLIQYYNGEERAKGNILERFSAQQFPDLHSELNLSSLELGDSALYFCASSRGGQGQETQYFGPGTRLLVL.